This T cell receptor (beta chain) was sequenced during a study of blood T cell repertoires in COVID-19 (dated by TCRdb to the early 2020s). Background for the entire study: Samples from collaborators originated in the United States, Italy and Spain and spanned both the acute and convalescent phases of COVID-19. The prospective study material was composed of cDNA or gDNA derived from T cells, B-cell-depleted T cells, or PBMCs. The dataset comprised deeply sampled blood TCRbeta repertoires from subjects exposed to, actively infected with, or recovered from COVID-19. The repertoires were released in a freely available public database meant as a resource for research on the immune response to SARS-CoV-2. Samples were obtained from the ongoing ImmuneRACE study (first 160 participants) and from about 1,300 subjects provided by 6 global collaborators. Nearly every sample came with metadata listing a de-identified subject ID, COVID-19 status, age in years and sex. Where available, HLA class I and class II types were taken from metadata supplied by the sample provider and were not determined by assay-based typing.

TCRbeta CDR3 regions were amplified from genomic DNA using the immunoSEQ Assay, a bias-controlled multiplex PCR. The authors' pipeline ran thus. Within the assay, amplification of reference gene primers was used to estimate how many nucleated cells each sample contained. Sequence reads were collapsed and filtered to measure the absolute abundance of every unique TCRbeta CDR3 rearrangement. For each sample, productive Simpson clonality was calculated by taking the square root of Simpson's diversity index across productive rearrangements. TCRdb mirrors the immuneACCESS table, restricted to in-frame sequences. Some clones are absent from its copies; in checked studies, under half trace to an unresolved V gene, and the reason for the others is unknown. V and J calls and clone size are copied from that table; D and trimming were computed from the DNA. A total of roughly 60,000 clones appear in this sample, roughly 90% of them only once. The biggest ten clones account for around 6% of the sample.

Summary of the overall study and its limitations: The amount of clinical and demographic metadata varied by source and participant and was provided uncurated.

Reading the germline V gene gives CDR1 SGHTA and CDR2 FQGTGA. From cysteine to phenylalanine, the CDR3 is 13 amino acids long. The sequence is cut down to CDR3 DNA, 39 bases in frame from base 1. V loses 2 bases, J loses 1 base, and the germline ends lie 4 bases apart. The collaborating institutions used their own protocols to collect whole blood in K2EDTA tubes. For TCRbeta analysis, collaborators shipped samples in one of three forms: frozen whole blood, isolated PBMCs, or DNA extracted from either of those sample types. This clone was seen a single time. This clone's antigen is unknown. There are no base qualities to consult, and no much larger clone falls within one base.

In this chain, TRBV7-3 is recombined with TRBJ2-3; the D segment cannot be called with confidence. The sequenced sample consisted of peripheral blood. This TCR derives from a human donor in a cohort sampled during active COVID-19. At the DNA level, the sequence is TGTGCCAGCAGCTTATATGGCACAGATACGCAGTATTTT. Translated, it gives CASSLYGTDTQYF.